The 18 T cell receptor beta chains presented below share a single source sample, sequenced in a study of PD-L1 blockade in urothelial cancer (dated by TCRdb to the late 2010s). Read against the paper, the sample's time point label means: peripheral blood 6 weeks after treatment start. The protocol used for the library was the immunoSEQ multiplex PCR assay. In TCRdb, the immuneACCESS table is reduced to in-frame sequences with V and J assigned. These tables do not hold every clone; where another copy was compared, an unresolved V gene accounts for under half, and the others remain unexplained. Counted in this sample were about 76,000 clones; around 93% of them appeared once. Together, the top ten hold roughly 0.8% of the sample. Here the sequenced sample was PBMCs, taken around atezolizumab (anti-PD-L1) treatment. The receptors were sampled from a woman over 75 with urothelial cancer.

CDR3 in DNA: TGCGCCAGCAAACCACAAACCAGAGGGCTCTGGGGCACTGAAGCTTTCTTT. This translates into CASKPQTRGLWGTEAFF. The chain uses TRBV4-1 and TRBJ1-1; D remains unclear. The CDR3 is 17 amino acids. V was cut by 7 bases and J by 4 bases, with 25 bases left in between. Germline V CDR1 and CDR2: MGHRA, YSYEKL.

The chain employs TRBV12-5 and TRBJ1-2; D uncertain. The V gene lost 0 bases and the J gene lost 5 bases, with 13 bases spanning the gap. Germline V gene data show CDR1 as LGHNT and CDR2 as FRNRAP. The CDR3 is made up of 15 amino acids. For the CDR3, the DNA is TGTGCTAGTGGTTTGGTTACCGGGGAAGCTTATGGCTACACCTTC. This translates into CASGLVTGEAYGYTF.

This clone was detected only once. The rearrangement joins TRBV5-1 to TRBJ1-4; possible D gene TRBD1, 5 bases. Germline assignment: CDR1 SGHRS and CDR2 YFSETQ. The V end lost 0 bases, the J end lost 0 bases, and 9 bases lay between the germline ends. This CDR3 is built from 16 residues. The CDR3 loop reads CASSLVGGTTNEKLFF. The CDR3 DNA is TGCGCCAGCAGCTTGGTTGGGGGGACAACTAATGAAAAACTGTTTTTT.

This chain joins TRBV5-6 and TRBJ2-1; D is undetermined. Trimming stripped 4 bases from V and 0 bases from J, with 8 bases between. Germline CDR1 and CDR2: SGHDT and YYEEEE. The CDR3 contains 14 residues. DNA for the CDR3: TGTGCCAGCAGCCCGGAGAGCTCCTACAATGAGCAGTTCTTC. Translated, it gives CASSPESSYNEQFF.

The J gene is TRBJ2-3, the V gene TRBV7-3; 7 nucleotides match TRBD2. In germline, CDR1 is SGHTA, CDR2 FQGTGA. The CDR3 is 14 residues long. V shed 5 bases and J 5 bases; nucleotides not matched to a gene: 7. The CDR3 spells CASSPGLAEDTQYF. CDR3 nucleotides: TGTGCCAGCAGCCCGGGGCTAGCGGAAGATACGCAGTATTTT.

The genes are TRBV19 and TRBJ2-3, with TRBD1 matching over 7 bases. The CDR3 runs to 15 residues. Germline V CDR1 and CDR2: LNHDA, SQIVND (reference sequence). V gave up 5 bases and J gave up 3 bases; unmatched junction bases: 8. This chain's CDR3 is CASSYGTALTDTQYF. Written as DNA, the CDR3 is TGTGCCAGTAGTTATGGGACAGCATTAACAGATACGCAGTATTTT.

The rearrangement uses TRBV9 and TRBJ2-1; perhaps TRBD1 as D (6 bases). V lost 4 bases and J lost 3, with 17 bases in between. CDR3 length equals 16 residues. Per germline, CDR1 SGDLS and CDR2 YYNGEE. The CDR3 sequence: CASSSHPGQSYNEQFF. CDR3 in DNA: TGTGCCAGCAGCTCCCATCCAGGACAGAGCTACAATGAGCAGTTCTTC.

The chain links TRBV19 to TRBJ1-1; 9 bases map to TRBD1. Looked up from germline, CDR1 is LNHDA and CDR2 is SQIVND (reference sequence). V shed 6 bases, J shed 2 bases, and the junction held 7 bases outside the gene matches. The CDR3 extends over 15 amino acids. CDR3 residues: CASRITGGDNTEAFF. The CDR3 DNA is TGTGCCAGTAGGATTACAGGGGGCGATAACACTGAAGCTTTCTTT.

This sequence joins TRBV6-1 and TRBJ2-1; 7 nucleotides align to TRBD1. V shed 4 bases and J 5 bases; nucleotides not matched to a gene: 17. CDR1 is MNHNS and CDR2 is SASEGT in the germline V gene. There are 18 residues in the CDR3. In DNA form, the CDR3 reads TGTGCCAGCAGTGGACAGGGATTAATGGTAGGGATTAACAATGAGCAGTTCTTC. It is translated as CASSGQGLMVGINNEQFF.

The CDR3 sequence: CATSGSGGNNEQFF. CDR3 DNA: TGTGCCACCAGCGGGTCGGGGGGGAACAATGAGCAGTTCTTC. The chain uses TRBV15 and TRBJ2-1; 8 bases agree with TRBD2. Unmatched junction bases numbered 5, after V lost 5 bases and J lost 5 bases. Germline loops: CDR1 LNHNV, CDR2 YYDKDF (reference sequence). The length of the CDR3 is 14 residues.

V and J are TRBV25-1 and TRBJ1-1, with TRBD1 identical over 7 bases. Germline CDR1 MGHDK, CDR2 SYGVNS. This CDR3 has 14 amino acids. J gave up 4 bases and V 4 bases, and 6 bases lay outside the gene matches. In DNA, the CDR3 is TGTGCCAGCAGTGGACAGGGAAGGGGCACTGAAGCTTTCTTT. Encoded protein: CASSGQGRGTEAFF.

J is TRBJ1-2 and V is TRBV28; 9 bases are shared with TRBD1. The length of the CDR3 is 15 residues. V shed 4 bases and J 2 bases; nucleotides not matched to a gene: 5. Germline CDR1 MDHEN, CDR2 SYDVKM. CDR3 protein: CASSSGQGGNYGYTF. The DNA for the CDR3 is TGTGCCAGCAGTTCGGGACAGGGAGGCAACTATGGCTACACCTTC.

The rearrangement links TRBV2 to TRBJ2-1, with 15 bases matching TRBD2. The junction had 7 bases not matched to a gene; V was cut back by 10 bases and J by 9 bases. The CDR3 extends over 14 amino acids. Looked up from germline, CDR1 is SNHLY and CDR2 is FYNNEI. The DNA for the CDR3 is TGTGCCAACCGGACTAGCGGGAGGGCCCTTGAGCAGTTCTTC. Its translation: CANRTSGRALEQFF. Together with reference TRBV2 and TRBJ2-1, the CDR3 gives the full variable domain: EPEVTQTPSHQVTQMGQEVILRCVPISNHLYFYWYRQILGQKVEFLVSFYNNEISEKSEIFDDQFSVERPDGSNFTLKIRSTKLEDSAMYFCANRTSGRALEQFFGPGTRLTVL.

This clone was detected once. The rearrangement links TRBV11-2 to TRBJ2-3; 10 bases match TRBD2. J gave up 4 bases and V 3 bases, and 7 bases lay outside the gene matches. The CDR3 spans 16 residues. Germline CDR1 reads SGHAT; CDR2 reads FQNNGV. The CDR3 bases are TGTGCCAGCAGCTTGTATCTAGCGGGAGTATCAGATACGCAGTATTTT. This sequence encodes CASSLYLAGVSDTQYF.

This clone was found once. The J gene is TRBJ2-5, the V gene TRBV5-1, with D unresolved. Trimming stripped 3 bases from V and 1 base from J, with 10 bases between. Per the germline V gene, CDR1 is SGHRS and CDR2 is YFSETQ. The CDR3 loop spans 14 amino acids. The DNA for the CDR3 is TGCGCCAGCAGCTCCTGGCAGATCCAAGAGACCCAGTACTTC. It specifies CASSSWQIQETQYF.

Only one count was recorded for this clone. The rearrangement joins TRBV10-3 to TRBJ1-1; possibly TRBD1 for D (5 bases). From germline, CDR1 is ENHRY and CDR2 SYGVKD. The germline V and J ends were trimmed by 8 bases and 4 bases, with 17 bases remaining between them. This CDR3 is 14 amino acids long. CDR3 coding DNA: TGTGCCATCCGGACCGGGACTTCGGGCACTGAAGCTTTCTTT. Translating it yields CAIRTGTSGTEAFF.

The V call is TRBV5-6, the J call TRBJ2-2, with D uncertain. The CDR3 contains 15 residues. Germline V gene data show CDR1 as SGHDT and CDR2 as YYEEEE. V gave up 4 bases and J gave up 4 bases, with 14 bases separating them. The CDR3 region has the DNA TGTGCCAGCAGCCCGCCGAGGCTGGGCACCGGGGAGCTGTTTTTT. Translated, it gives CASSPPRLGTGELFF.

This clone was seen just once. The rearrangement joins TRBV19 to TRBJ1-5, with TRBD1 matching 9 bases. The trim removed 4 bases at V and 2 bases at J, leaving 6 bases unmatched. Germline values: CDR1 LNHDA, CDR2 SQIVND (reference sequence). There are 16 residues in the CDR3. CDR3 loop: CASSTGTGFGNQPQHF. CDR3 sequence (DNA): TGTGCCAGTAGTACCGGGACAGGGTTTGGCAATCAGCCCCAGCATTTT.